The T cell receptor beta chain under discussion was sequenced for a study of shared clonotypes between healthy human individuals. General study points: The naive CD4 repertoires of a handful of donors were compared, and around 4.9% of clonotypes were shared. An expected dependence of interdonor clonotype sharing on sequencing depth was noted.

CD45RO-negative cells were positively selected for CCR7, leaving out terminally differentiated effector memory CD45RA+ cells. Deletions cut 6 bases from V and 3 bases from J, with 12 bases between. This CDR3 contains 14 residues. Per the germline V gene, CDR1 is MNHNY and CDR2 is SVGAGI (reference sequence). In regard to this clone: Antigen unknown.

Produced via immunoSEQ multiplex PCR; TCRdb's table is partial and in-frame only. The sample lists approximately 720,000 clones; 92% were seen once. Sequenced: naive CD8+ T cells sorted from blood. The chain employs TRBV6-6 and TRBJ1-5; D is perhaps TRBD1 (5 bases). This sequence originates from a young man in good health. CDR3 nucleotide sequence: TGTGCCAGCAGGGTTCGGGGGTCCAATCAGCCCCAGCATTTT. Translated: CASRVRGSNQPQHF.